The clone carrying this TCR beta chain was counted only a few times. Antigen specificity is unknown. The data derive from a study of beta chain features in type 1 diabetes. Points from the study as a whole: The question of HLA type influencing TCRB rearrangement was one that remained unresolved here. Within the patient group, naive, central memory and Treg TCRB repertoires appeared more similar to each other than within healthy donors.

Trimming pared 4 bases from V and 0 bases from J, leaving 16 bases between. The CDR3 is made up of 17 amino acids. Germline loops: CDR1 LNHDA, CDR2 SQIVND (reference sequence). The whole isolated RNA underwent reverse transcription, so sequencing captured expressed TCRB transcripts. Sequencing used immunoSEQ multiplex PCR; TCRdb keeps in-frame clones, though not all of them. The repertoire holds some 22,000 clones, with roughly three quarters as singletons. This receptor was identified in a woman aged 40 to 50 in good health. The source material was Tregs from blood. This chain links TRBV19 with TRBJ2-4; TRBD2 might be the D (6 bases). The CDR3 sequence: CASSSRRAGLAKNIQYF. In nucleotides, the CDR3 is TGTGCCAGTAGTAGCCGGAGGGCGGGACTAGCCAAAAACATTCAGTACTTC.